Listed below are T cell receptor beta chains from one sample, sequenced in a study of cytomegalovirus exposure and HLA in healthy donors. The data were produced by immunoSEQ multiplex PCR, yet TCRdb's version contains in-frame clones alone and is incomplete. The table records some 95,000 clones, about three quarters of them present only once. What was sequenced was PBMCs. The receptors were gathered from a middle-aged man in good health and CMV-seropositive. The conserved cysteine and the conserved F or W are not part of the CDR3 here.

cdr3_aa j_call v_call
ASSPRPGTDNSPLH TRBJ1-6 TRBV18
AISDQGTVEKLF TRBJ1-4 TRBV10-3
AISAGDANTGELF TRBJ2-2 TRBV10-3
ASTRQATTNEKLF TRBJ1-4 TRBV6-1
ASSLVWAGANQETQY TRBJ2-5 TRBV5-6
ASSGLAGGSYEQY - TRBV6-1
ASSGWTATNEKLF TRBJ1-4 TRBV6-1
ASSDSGYNEKLF TRBJ1-4 TRBV2
ASSMGTTTITDTQY TRBJ2-3 TRBV19
ASSLTGTGNEQY TRBJ2-7 TRBV27
ASSMGQSSYNSPLH TRBJ1-6 TRBV9
ASSQAWGGYEQY TRBJ2-7 TRBV4-3
ASRPLQGLAGGRGYNEQF TRBJ2-1 TRBV28
ASSPQGGVDNEQF TRBJ2-1 TRBV7-7
ASRDRVEAF TRBJ1-1 TRBV27
ASQKRGGTQMGNIQY TRBJ2-4 TRBV7-8
ASSLSGRAF TRBJ1-1 TRBV5-8
ASSLLAGTHTDTQY TRBJ2-3 TRBV7-9
ASSQDPGSGNTIY TRBJ1-3 TRBV4-3
ASSARGTRDTQY TRBJ2-3 TRBV6-5
ASSFGVIPGELF TRBJ2-2 TRBV28
ASSLQGFDEKLF TRBJ1-4 TRBV11-3
ASSDSTGKQPQH TRBJ1-5 TRBV6-1
ASSLAGSGNTIY TRBJ1-3 TRBV5-1
ASSYAGGITEAF TRBJ1-1 TRBV6-5
ASREGGIPLH TRBJ1-6 TRBV6-1
ASSFKIGGVTDTQY TRBJ2-3 TRBV5-4
ASLGGAGNTDTQY TRBJ2-3 TRBV28
ASSFTGGLDNEQF TRBJ2-1 TRBV13
ASSSSTGNQPQH TRBJ1-5 TRBV18
ASSHVGQGRNYGYP TRBJ1-2 TRBV4-2
ASSDRQAMDTQY TRBJ2-3 TRBV2
ASSSRGQGSNQPQH TRBJ1-5 TRBV6-5
ASLQRGETQY TRBJ2-5 TRBV6-1
ASSPRGLQETQY TRBJ2-5 TRBV6-5
ASSLMGAGYT TRBJ1-2 TRBV28
ASSSTGGRNEQY - TRBV19
ASSPGVTGGWEKLF TRBJ1-4 TRBV7-2
ASSQDGGGVSTDTQY TRBJ2-3 TRBV4-1
ASSLIQTGANVLT TRBJ2-6 TRBV13
ASSDGAGRDYNEQF TRBJ2-1 TRBV6-1
AWDGLDGETQY TRBJ2-5 TRBV30
ASSSPNSPLH TRBJ1-6 TRBV9
ASRGGSPYNEQF TRBJ2-1 TRBV6-1
ASSLSEGVPRYEQY TRBJ2-7 TRBV5-1
ASEGASYNEQF TRBJ2-1 TRBV7-9
ASSVGTGCTYEQY TRBJ2-7 TRBV9
ASSLDQPQH TRBJ1-5 TRBV6-6
ASSKGRGTGETGELF TRBJ2-2 TRBV21-1
ASSLYASGGASYNEQF TRBJ2-1 TRBV7-2
ASSLKPGPTQY TRBJ2-5 TRBV7-3
ASSPIDPSPYT TRBJ1-2 TRBV18
ASSPRPDTTVEQY TRBJ2-7 TRBV7-9
ASSHYRDDTQY TRBJ2-3 TRBV7-6